One sample yielded the 11 T cell receptor beta chains listed below, sequenced in a study of T-cell memory formation after mild COVID-19. TCRdb passed the 5' RACE reads through MiXCR, listing each CDR3 protein once. The sample has nearly 200,000 distinct CDR3 sequences; around 18% are singletons. Input material: PBMCs or a T cell subset sorted from them (not recorded which). The receptors derive from an adult woman who had mild COVID-19 (a few samples of this study predate the infection). Cell type and time point are not known.

The sample holds many counts of this clonotype. The V call is TRBV9, the J call TRBJ1-1; maybe TRBD1 (5 bases). The CDR3 is made up of 12 amino acids. Trimming took off 4 bases at V and 8 bases at J, with 12 bases between the two ends. Looked up from germline, CDR1 is SGDLS and CDR2 is YYNGEE. The CDR3 DNA reads as TGTGCCAGCAGCAAAACAGACAGCGAAGCTTTCTTT. This encodes CASSKTDSEAFF. Using reference TRBV9 and TRBJ1-1 for the parts outside the CDR3, the full variable domain is DSGVTQTPKHLITATGQRVTLRCSPRSGDLSVYWYQQSLDQGLQFLIQYYNGEERAKGNILERFSAQQFPDLHSELNLSSLELGDSALYFCASSKTDSEAFFGQGTRLTVV.

This clonotype showed up just a few times. At one boundary the junction diverges from the germline segment, which might be a read error. The rearrangement joins TRBV7-8 to TRBJ2-3; D possibly corresponds to TRBD1 (7 bases). Germline CDR1 reads SGHVS; CDR2 reads FQNEAQ. The CDR3 contains 17 residues. CDR3: CASSFTRGELSTNTQYF. CDR3 sequence (DNA): TGTGCCAGCAGCTTTACCAGGGGGGAGCTTAGCACAAATACGCAGTATTTT.

This clonotype has only a few counts. Here the CDR3 reads CASSDDSYGYTF. CDR3 nucleotides: TGTGCCAGCAGTGATGACAGCTATGGCTACACCTTC. The V call is TRBV12-3 or TRBV12-4, the J call TRBJ1-2, with a weak D call TRBD1 (5 bases). V was trimmed by 5 bases and J by 4 bases, leaving 8 bases between them. This CDR3 has 12 residues.

The gene calls are TRBV2 and TRBJ1-5, with D possibly TRBD1 on 6 matching bases. The germline V gene encodes CDR1 SNHLY and CDR2 FYNNEI. This CDR3 spans 19 amino acids. V was shortened by 5 bases and J by 0 bases, with 23 bases between the two germline ends. CDR3: CASSLSGTRILYSNQPQHF. The DNA of the CDR3 is TGTGCCAGCAGTCTTTCCGGGACACGAATTCTCTATAGCAATCAGCCCCAGCATTTT.

V and J are TRBV12-3 or TRBV12-4 and TRBJ1-5; unclear D gene. This CDR3 is 12 amino acids long. V lost 7 bases and J 0 bases, leaving 4 bases between the germline ends. The DNA of the CDR3 is TGTGCCAGCAAGAATAGCAATCAGCCCCAGCATTTT. Amino acid sequence: CASKNSNQPQHF.

V and J are TRBV7-2 and TRBJ2-2; D unclear. The germline V gene has CDR1 SGHTA and CDR2 FQGNSA. This CDR3 has 13 amino acids. V lost 2 bases to trimming and J lost 5 bases, with 6 bases between them. In nucleotides, the CDR3 is TGTGCCAGCAGCTTATACGGGACCGGGGAGCTGTTTTTT. Its translation is CASSLYGTGELFF.

The gene calls are TRBV7-3 and TRBJ1-2; 7 bases agree with TRBD1. The germline gives CDR1 SGHTA, CDR2 FQGTGA. V lost 4 bases to trimming and J lost 0 bases; unmatched junction nucleotides: 11. The CDR3 length is 17 residues. For the CDR3, the DNA is TGTGCCAGCAGCTCCCCCGAGCGGGACAGTTCTAACTATGGCTACACCTTC. Protein: CASSSPERDSSNYGYTF.

This clonotype was counted between two and nine times. The V and J genes are TRBV12-3 or TRBV12-4 and TRBJ1-5; 7 bases are shared with TRBD1. The J segment lost 2 bases and the V segment lost 4 bases, leaving 8 bases of the junction unmatched. The CDR3 loop spans 16 amino acids. The CDR3 bases are TGTGCCAGCAGTTACACAGGGGATTCGGGCAATCAGCCCCAGCATTTT. Its translation: CASSYTGDSGNQPQHF.

V and J are TRBV18 and TRBJ1-3; a possible D gene is TRBD1 (5 bases). Between the trimmed V and J ends, which lost 5 bases and 1 base, there was a span of 12 bases. The CDR3 has 15 residues. Germline V CDR1 and CDR2: KGHSH, LQKENI. DNA for the CDR3: TGTGCCAGCTCATCTATGACAGATTCTGGAAACACCATATATTTT. Protein: CASSSMTDSGNTIYF.

V is TRBV30 and J is TRBJ1-3; weak D call: TRBD1 (5 bases). Trimming pared 5 bases from V and 3 bases from J, leaving 11 bases between. CDR3 length equals 13 residues. The germline V gene has CDR1 GTSNPN and CDR2 SVGIG (reference sequence). In DNA, the CDR3 is TGTGCCTGGGACAGAGGTTTTGGAAACACCATATATTTT. This gives the protein CAWDRGFGNTIYF.

This clonotype was observed a handful of times. The rearrangement links TRBV2 to TRBJ2-1, with 12 bases identical to TRBD2. The CDR3 totals 14 residues. V was clipped by 2 bases and J by 12 bases; unmatched bases: 5. Per germline, CDR1 SNHLY and CDR2 FYNNEI. CDR3 nucleotides: TGTGCCAGCAGTGAAAACCTAGCGGGGGGGCGGCAGTTCTTC. This sequence encodes CASSENLAGGRQFF.